This record covers a single T cell receptor beta chain. The sample belongs to a study of blood T cell repertoires in COVID-19. The overall study: Specimens from acute and convalescent COVID-19 originated in the United States, Italy and Spain.

V lost 8 bases, J lost 0 bases, and 11 bases lay in between. The CDR3 extends over 14 amino acids. The germline gives CDR1 LGHDT, CDR2 YNNKEL (reference sequence). In the original analysis: Counts of nucleated cells, estimated from reference gene primer amplification, were obtained. The assay was immunoSEQ multiplex PCR, and TCRdb's table has in-frame clones only and misses some. V, J and clone size were drawn from that table, and D and trimming were deduced from the DNA. Among 30,000 or so clones listed, about 89% were seen once. The origin of this receptor is a human donor with active COVID-19. The donor label of this sample is uncertain. Sample: peripheral blood. The chain couples TRBV3-1 (or the pseudogene TRBV3-2) to TRBJ2-1; a possible D gene is TRBD2 (5 bases). The CDR3 bases are TGTGCCAGCCGAAGCGGATTCTCCTACAATGAGCAGTTCTTC. It translates to CASRSGFSYNEQFF.